The 21 T cell receptor beta chains reported below all come from one sample, sequenced in a study of T cells in Graves' hyperthyroidism and ophthalmopathy. The investigators amplified TCR beta CDR3 regions from RNA transcripts. Carried out on the TCR CDR3, a first-round RT-PCR used the HTBI primer set. TCRdb re-called the multiplex PCR reads through MiXCR, storing one row per CDR3 protein. The repertoire holds around 540,000 distinct CDR3 sequences, about 16% seen once, with 25% to 30% in the top ten. Sequencing input: blood. The receptors stem from a woman aged 25-40 years with Graves' ophthalmopathy.

This clonotype was seen a handful of times. This sequence joins TRBV2 and TRBJ1-3; a weak D match, TRBD1 (6 bases). Germline lookup yields CDR1 SNHLY and CDR2 FYNNEI. CDR3 length: 16 amino acids. With 2 bases removed from V and 4 bases from J, the gap between germline ends came to 15 bases. Written as DNA, the CDR3 is TGTGCCAGCAGTGAACGGGAGACAGGAGCCGGAAACACCATATATTTT. Its translation: CASSERETGAGNTIYF. Looking up the rest from reference TRBV2 and TRBJ1-3 gives the full variable domain: EPEVTQTPSHQVTQMGQEVILRCVPISNHLYFYWYRQILGQKVEFLVSFYNNEISEKSEIFDDQFSVERPDGSNFTLKIRSTKLEDSAMYFCASSERETGAGNTIYFGEGSWLTVV.

This clonotype was recorded at least ten times. CDR3 sequence (DNA): TGCAGTGCCGGGACAGGGGGCGCTTCTGGGGCCAACGTCCTGACTTTC. This sequence encodes CSAGTGGASGANVLTF. The V call is TRBV20-1, the J call TRBJ2-6; TRBD1 aligns across 12 bases. Germline V gives CDR1 DFQATT, CDR2 SNEGSKA (reference sequence). This CDR3 spans 16 amino acids. V was pared by 6 bases and J by 1 base, with 4 bases of the junction left unmatched.

This clonotype has only a few counts. A much larger clone is a single base away; this may be a read error. The V call is TRBV3-1, the J call TRBJ2-1; unclear D gene. The germline gives CDR1 LGHDT, CDR2 YNNKEL (reference sequence). This CDR3 region has 15 residues. The CDR3 loop is CAGSQDRWGYNEQFF. In DNA, the CDR3 is TGTGCCGGCAGCCAAGACCGGTGGGGCTACAATGAGCAGTTCTTC.

Comments on this clonotype: The conserved closing phenylalanine or tryptophan is absent in this CDR3, likely reflecting a read error. This chain joins TRBV5-4 and TRBJ2-1; 10 bases match TRBD2. Germline CDR1 and CDR2: SGHNT and YYREEE (reference sequence). The V segment lost 4 bases and the J segment 0 bases; nucleotides outside the gene matches: 13. The CDR3 sequence is 19 residues long. DNA of the CDR3: TGTGCCAGCAGCCCAAGCGGGAGGGCCTTACTTCTCTCCTACAATGAGCAGTTCTAC. Translated, it gives CASSPSGRALLLSYNEQFY.

This clonotype came up many times. The chain combines TRBV4-3 with TRBJ2-5; D assignment may be TRBD1 or TRBD2 (6 bases each). Germline V CDR1 and CDR2: LGHNA, YSLEER. V lost 0 bases and J 7 bases, leaving 12 bases between the germline ends. This CDR3 region has 14 residues. This CDR3 is CASSQDGGRSTQYF. CDR3 nucleotide sequence: TGCGCCAGCAGCCAAGATGGGGGGCGATCGACCCAGTACTTC.

This chain links TRBV5-6 with TRBJ1-4; D is ambiguous. CDR1 and CDR2 (germline): SGHDT, YYEEEE. The CDR3 covers 14 residues. Trimming removed 1 base from V and 7 bases from J, with 11 bases in between. For the CDR3, the DNA is TGTGCCAGCAGCTTGATCGGTAGGAGTGAAAAACTGTTTTTT. Its protein product is CASSLIGRSEKLFF.

The V call is TRBV20-1, the J call TRBJ2-1, with 13 nucleotides matching TRBD2. V was clipped by 0 bases and J by 6 bases; unmatched bases: 11. Germline V lookup: CDR1 DFQATT, CDR2 SNEGSKA (reference sequence). The CDR3 extends over 18 amino acids. CDR3 region: CSARDPLPRLAGGNEQFF. CDR3 sequence (DNA): TGCAGTGCTAGAGATCCCCTCCCCCGACTAGCGGGAGGCAATGAGCAGTTCTTC.

This clonotype was recorded many times. The chain combines TRBV20-1 with TRBJ1-2; D is unresolved. V shed 6 bases and J shed 3 bases, with 8 bases lying between them. The CDR3 spans 11 residues. CDR1 and CDR2 from the germline V gene are DFQATT and SNEGSKA (reference sequence). CDR3 DNA: TGCAGTGCACGGGAGGACTATGGCTACACCTTC. This encodes CSAREDYGYTF.

The chain uses TRBV5-1 and TRBJ2-1, with D unresolved. Trimming took 3 bases from V and 5 from J, leaving 6 bases between them. The CDR3 is 12 amino acids. Germline V gene lookup returns CDR1 SGHRS and CDR2 YFSETQ. For the CDR3, the DNA is TGCGCCAGCAGCTGGACCCACAATGAGCAGTTCTTC. The encoded protein is CASSWTHNEQFF.

This clonotype has more than one count but fewer than ten. The rearrangement uses TRBV9 and TRBJ2-3, with 10 bases aligning to TRBD2. The CDR3 contains 17 residues. After removal of 0 bases from V and 2 bases from J, the junction contained 6 bases not matched to a gene. CDR1 SGDLS and CDR2 YYNGEE come from the germline V gene. For the CDR3, the DNA is TGTGCCAGCAGCGTAGAGGCTAGCGGGGGCTTCACAGATACGCAGTATTTT. It codes for CASSVEASGGFTDTQYF.

This clonotype was recorded at least ten times. V gene TRBV28 combines with J gene TRBJ1-5; D gene unclear. Trimming took 5 bases from V and 5 from J, leaving 13 bases between them. Per the germline V gene, CDR1 is MDHEN and CDR2 is SYDVKM. The CDR3 has 14 amino acids. CDR3 sequence reads: CASSRTVRYQPQHF. The CDR3 nucleotides are TGTGCCAGCAGTCGGACGGTGCGATATCAGCCCCAGCATTTT.

A word on this clonotype: This may be a read error: a much more frequent sequence differs by one nucleotide. The rearrangement joins TRBV5-1 to TRBJ2-3; 9 nucleotides align to TRBD1. Unmatched junction bases numbered 12, after V lost 3 bases and J lost 4 bases. Germline CDR1 SGHRS, CDR2 YFSETQ. The CDR3 runs to 17 residues. CDR3 DNA: TGCGCCAGCAGCTCCTACCTACAGGGGGCTAACCCAGATACGCAGTATTTT. Protein: CASSSYLQGANPDTQYF.

This clonotype appeared many times. A read error is possible here, since a much larger clone lies one base away. V and J are TRBV27 and TRBJ2-7; D possibly uses TRBD1 or TRBD2 (5 bases each). V lost 6 bases and J lost 3, with 12 bases in between. Germline CDR1 and CDR2: MNHEY and SMNVEV (reference sequence). This CDR3 region has 13 residues. CDR3 amino acids: CASSLGTLYEQYF. CDR3 DNA sequence: TGTGCCAGCAGCCTCGGGACCCTCTACGAGCAGTACTTC.

This clonotype was observed at least ten times. This chain links TRBV7-8 with TRBJ1-1; the D is unclear. The V gene lost 5 bases and the J gene lost 3 bases, with 10 bases spanning the gap. Looked up from germline, CDR1 is SGHVS and CDR2 is FQNEAQ. This CDR3 contains 13 residues. CDR3 loop: CASSHDIDTEAFF. The CDR3 DNA sequence: TGTGCCAGCAGCCACGACATAGACACTGAAGCTTTCTTT.

In its sample, this clonotype was seen many times. V and J are TRBV3-1 and TRBJ2-7; 7 nucleotides agree with TRBD1. Trimming at V came to 3 bases and at J to 2 bases, leaving 13 bases not matched to a gene. Germline lookup yields CDR1 LGHDT and CDR2 YNNKEL (reference sequence). The CDR3 runs to 17 residues. The CDR3 protein is CASSQQSRGGPTYEQYF. Written as DNA, the CDR3 is TGTGCCAGCAGCCAGCAGTCAAGAGGGGGCCCTACCTACGAGCAGTACTTC.

On this clonotype: This clone may be a read error of a much larger clone one base away. This chain uses TRBV28 with TRBJ2-1; D might be TRBD1 (6 bases). The CDR3 length is 14 residues. Germline V gene sequence: CDR1 MDHEN, CDR2 SYDVKM. V dropped 7 bases and J dropped 7 bases, with 17 bases sitting between them. CDR3: CASNTYTGSNEQFF. In nucleotides, the CDR3 is TGTGCCAGCAATACATACACAGGGAGTAATGAGCAGTTCTTC.

Ten or more counts support this clonotype. The chain has TRBV12-3 or TRBV12-4 and TRBJ2-7; TRBD2 matches at 9 bases. J gave up 2 bases and V 6 bases, and 8 bases lay outside the gene matches. The CDR3 has 15 amino acids. DNA of the CDR3: TGTGCCAGCAGCCCTAGTGCGGGAGGGCCCTACGAGCAGTACTTC. Residues: CASSPSAGGPYEQYF.

This clonotype was seen ten or more times. This rearrangement joins TRBV2 to TRBJ2-7; D possibly corresponds to TRBD1 (6 bases). The CDR3 has 14 amino acids. Germline V gene lookup returns CDR1 SNHLY and CDR2 FYNNEI. Trimming removed 5 bases at V and 3 bases at J, with 14 bases between. CDR3 region: CASSKGGTGYEQYF. The CDR3 DNA is TGTGCCAGCAGTAAAGGGGGTACAGGCTACGAGCAGTACTTC.

The chain is built from TRBV28 and TRBJ2-1; a weak D match, TRBD1 (6 bases). The end of the DNA aligns better with TRBJ2-7, so the J call may be wrong. Germline V gene sequence: CDR1 MDHEN, CDR2 SYDVKM. The CDR3 has 15 amino acids. The CDR3 spells CASRGATSRYNEQYF. CDR3 sequence (DNA): TGTGCCAGCAGGGGGGCTACTAGTAGATACAATGAGCAGTACTTC.

The sample holds a few counts of this clonotype. The genes are TRBV6-4 and TRBJ1-4; the match to TRBD1 covers 8 bases. CDR3 length equals 14 residues. V shed 7 bases and J 4 bases; nucleotides not matched to a gene: 5. The V gene's germline CDR1 is MRHNA and CDR2 SNTAGT. Written as DNA, the CDR3 is TGTGCCAGCACTGAGACAGGGGTTAATGAAAAACTGTTTTTT. Its translation is CASTETGVNEKLFF.

This clonotype has a handful of counts. V is TRBV7-2 and J is TRBJ2-1; D call uncertain. V shed 3 bases and J shed 6 bases, with 9 bases lying between them. Germline CDR1 and CDR2: SGHTA and FQGNSA. The CDR3 has 13 residues. The CDR3 is CASSLISSNEQFF. CDR3 in DNA: TGTGCCAGCAGCTTGATTTCAAGCAATGAGCAGTTCTTC.